Shown below are 2 T cell receptor beta chains from a single sample sequenced in a study of T-cell reconstitution after alpha-beta-depleted transplantation in children (dated by TCRdb to between 2015 and 2016). Libraries came from PCR. This sample was sequenced with an Illumina HiSeq 2500. To normalize quantification of the TCRbeta repertoire, the TCR libraries were built with molecular barcoding that relied on unique molecular identifiers. TCRdb trimmed the raw reads at Q25, called clones with MiXCR and kept productive beta chains. Every entry covers one CDR3 protein and lists the most common genes and DNA from its rows. Recorded for this sample are around 700,000 distinct CDR3 sequences; roughly 14% of them occurred a single time. 0.79% of the sample is taken by the ten largest. The sample's treatment or condition label, decoded: allogeneic hematopoietic cell transplantation with graft depleted of TCRalphabeta T cells and CD19 B cells.

Sequencing was performed on PBMCs, taken before TCRalphabeta/CD19-depleted stem cell transplant. The receptors derive from a girl aged 2 to 10 with congenital amegakaryocytic thrombocytopenia, due to receive a stem cell transplant.

This clonotype showed up many times. V usage is TRBV18 and J usage is TRBJ1-1; a weak D match, TRBD1 (6 bases). CDR3 length equals 17 residues. CDR1 and CDR2 (germline): KGHSH, LQKENI. Trimming removed 0 bases at V and 3 bases at J, with 17 bases between. The CDR3: CASSPPKGQNTDTEAFF. CDR3 nucleotide sequence: TGTGCCAGCTCACCACCCAAAGGACAGAACACGGACACTGAAGCTTTCTTT. Using reference TRBV18 and TRBJ1-1 for the parts outside the CDR3, the full variable domain is NAGVMQNPRHLVRRRGQEARLRCSPMKGHSHVYWYRQLPEEGLKFMVYLQKENIIDESGMPKERFSAEFPKEGPSILRIQQVVRGDSAAYFCASSPPKGQNTDTEAFFGQGTRLTVV.

CDR3 sequence (DNA): TGTGCCAGCAGTCCCCCCAGATACGGAGAGACCCAGTACTTC. Translation: CASSPPRYGETQYF. The chain employs TRBV28 and TRBJ2-5; D not certain. The CDR3 spans 14 residues. CDR1 MDHEN and CDR2 SYDVKM come from the germline V gene. Trimming left V 5 bases short and J 4 bases short, with 14 bases between.